The present T cell receptor (beta chain) was sequenced within a study of monozygotic twins with inflammatory bowel disease. Two nested PCRs, run for roughly 16 and 10 cycles, were applied to TCRalpha and TCRbeta cDNA. Reanalyzing the 5' RACE reads, TCRdb keeps one entry per CDR3 protein, without DNA. This sample's clone table lists about 380,000 distinct CDR3 sequences. The CDR3 is 15 residues long. Germline V gene sequence: CDR1 SGHVS, CDR2 FQNEAQ. The sample was blood. The chain recombines TRBV7-8 with TRBJ1-2; TCRdb outputs TRBD1, but without DNA this stays unchecked. This receptor was taken from a human donor with ulcerative colitis or Crohn's disease, or a healthy co-twin of an affected twin (not recorded which). This CDR3 is CASSLDRERGYGYTF.